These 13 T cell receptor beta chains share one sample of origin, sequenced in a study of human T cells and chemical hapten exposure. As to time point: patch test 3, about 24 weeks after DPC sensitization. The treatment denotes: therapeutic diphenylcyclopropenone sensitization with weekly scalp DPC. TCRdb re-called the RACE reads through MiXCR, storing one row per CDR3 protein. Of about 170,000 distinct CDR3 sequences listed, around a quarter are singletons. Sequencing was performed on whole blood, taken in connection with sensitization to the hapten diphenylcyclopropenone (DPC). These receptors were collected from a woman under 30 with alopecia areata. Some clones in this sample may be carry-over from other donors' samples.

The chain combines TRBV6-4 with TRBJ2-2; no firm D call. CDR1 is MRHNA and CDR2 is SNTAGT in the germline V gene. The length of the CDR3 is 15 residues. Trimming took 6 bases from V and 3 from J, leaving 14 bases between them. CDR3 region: CASRDLSRDTGELFF. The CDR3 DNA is TGTGCCAGCAGAGACCTTAGCCGGGACACCGGGGAGCTGTTTTTT.

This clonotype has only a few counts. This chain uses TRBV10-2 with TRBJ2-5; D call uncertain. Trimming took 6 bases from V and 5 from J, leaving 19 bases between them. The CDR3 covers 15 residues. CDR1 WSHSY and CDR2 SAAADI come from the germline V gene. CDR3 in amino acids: CASRETERTRETQYF. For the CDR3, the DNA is TGCGCCAGCAGAGAGACGGAGAGAACAAGGGAGACCCAGTACTTC.

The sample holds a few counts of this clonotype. In DNA, the CDR3 is TGCGCCAGCAGCTTGGTGTCGGGACAGGGGGCGTACCAAGAGACCCAGTACTTC. Translated: CASSLVSGQGAYQETQYF. The chain links TRBV5-1 to TRBJ2-5, with 12 bases aligning to TRBD1. CDR1 SGHRS and CDR2 YFSETQ come from the germline V gene. This CDR3 is 18 amino acids long. V was clipped by 0 bases and J by 0 bases; unmatched bases: 6.

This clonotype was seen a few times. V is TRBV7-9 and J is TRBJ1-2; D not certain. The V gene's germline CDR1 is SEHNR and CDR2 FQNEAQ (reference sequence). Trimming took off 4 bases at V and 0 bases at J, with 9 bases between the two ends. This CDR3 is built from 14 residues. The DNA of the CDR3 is TGTGCCAGCAGCTCCAGGACTTCTAACTATGGCTACACCTTC. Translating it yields CASSSRTSNYGYTF.

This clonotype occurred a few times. The DNA of the CDR3 is TGTGCCAGCGACCGACAGGGGTCAGATACGCAGTATTTT. Protein product: CASDRQGSDTQYF. The chain couples TRBV6-2 or TRBV6-3 to TRBJ2-3; 8 bases match TRBD1. The CDR3 runs 13 residues. V lost 8 bases and J lost 4; bases outside the gene matches: 5. Germline lookup yields CDR1 MNHEY and CDR2 SVGEGT.

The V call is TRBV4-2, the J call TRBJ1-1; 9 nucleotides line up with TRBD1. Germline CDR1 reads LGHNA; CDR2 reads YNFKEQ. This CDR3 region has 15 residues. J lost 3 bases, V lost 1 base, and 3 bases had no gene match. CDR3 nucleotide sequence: TGTGCCAGCAGCCAAGGGGACAGGGCGGACACTGAAGCTTTCTTT. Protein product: CASSQGDRADTEAFF.

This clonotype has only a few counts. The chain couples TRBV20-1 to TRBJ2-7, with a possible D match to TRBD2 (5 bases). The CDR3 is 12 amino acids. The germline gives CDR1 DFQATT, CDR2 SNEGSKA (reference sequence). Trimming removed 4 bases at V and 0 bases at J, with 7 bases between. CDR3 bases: TGCAGTGCTATCCGGGACTCCTACGAGCAGTACTTC. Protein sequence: CSAIRDSYEQYF.

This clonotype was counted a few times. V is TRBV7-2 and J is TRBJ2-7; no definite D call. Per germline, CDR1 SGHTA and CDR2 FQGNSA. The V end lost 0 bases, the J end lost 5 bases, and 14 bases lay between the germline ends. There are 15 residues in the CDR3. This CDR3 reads CASSLAESFSDEQYF. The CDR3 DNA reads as TGTGCCAGCAGCTTAGCAGAGTCGTTCAGCGACGAGCAGTACTTC.

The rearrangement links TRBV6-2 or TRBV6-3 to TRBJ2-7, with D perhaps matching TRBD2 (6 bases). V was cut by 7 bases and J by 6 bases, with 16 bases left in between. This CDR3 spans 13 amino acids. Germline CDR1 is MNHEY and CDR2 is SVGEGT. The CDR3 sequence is CASMVAAAGEQYF. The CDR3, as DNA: TGTGCCAGCATGGTAGCGGCCGCCGGCGAGCAGTACTTC.

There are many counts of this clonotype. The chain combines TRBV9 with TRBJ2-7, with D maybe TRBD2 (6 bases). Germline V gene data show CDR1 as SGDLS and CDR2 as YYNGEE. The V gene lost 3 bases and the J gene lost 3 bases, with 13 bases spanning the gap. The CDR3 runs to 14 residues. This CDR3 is CASSGLGGDYEQYF. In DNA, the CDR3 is TGTGCCAGCAGCGGGCTGGGCGGGGACTACGAGCAGTACTTC. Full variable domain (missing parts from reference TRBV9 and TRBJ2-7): DSGVTQTPKHLITATGQRVTLRCSPRSGDLSVYWYQQSLDQGLQFLIQYYNGEERAKGNILERFSAQQFPDLHSELNLSSLELGDSALYFCASSGLGGDYEQYFGPGTRLTVT.

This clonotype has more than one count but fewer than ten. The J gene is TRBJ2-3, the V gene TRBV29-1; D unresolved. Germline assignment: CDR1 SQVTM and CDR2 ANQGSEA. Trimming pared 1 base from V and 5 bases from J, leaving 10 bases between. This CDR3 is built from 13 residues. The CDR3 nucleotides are TGCAGCGTTGAAGTGGGCGCGGTAGATACGCAGTATTTT. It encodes CSVEVGAVDTQYF.

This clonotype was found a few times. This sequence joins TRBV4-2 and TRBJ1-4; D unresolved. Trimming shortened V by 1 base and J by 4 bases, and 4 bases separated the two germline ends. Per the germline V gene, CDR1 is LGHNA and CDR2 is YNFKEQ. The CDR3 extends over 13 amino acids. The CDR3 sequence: CASSQVGNEKLFF. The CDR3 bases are TGTGCCAGCAGCCAAGTCGGTAATGAAAAACTGTTTTTT.

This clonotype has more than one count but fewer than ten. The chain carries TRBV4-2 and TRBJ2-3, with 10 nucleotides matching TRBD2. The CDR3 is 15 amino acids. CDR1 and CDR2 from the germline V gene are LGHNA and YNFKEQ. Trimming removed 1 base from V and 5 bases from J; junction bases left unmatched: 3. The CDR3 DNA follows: TGTGCCAGCAGCCAAGTGGTAGCGGGGGGAGATACGCAGTATTTT. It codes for CASSQVVAGGDTQYF.